Shown below are 19 T cell receptor beta chains from a single sample sequenced in a study of technical replicates of blood from a few donors (dated by TCRdb to about 2017). The method behind the library was the immunoSEQ multiplex PCR assay. In its TCRdb copy, this immuneACCESS table keeps in-frame sequences only and misses some clones. Where compared with another copy, unresolved V genes explain less than half of these, and the others have no known cause. A total of approximately 93,000 clones appear in this sample, around 94% of them only once. 0.2% to 0.3% of the sample belongs to the ten largest clones. The specimen was T cells isolated from PBMCs. The receptors shown here come from a human donor in good health.

This chain joins TRBV19 and TRBJ1-2; the D gene is possibly TRBD1 (6 bases). CDR3 length equals 14 residues. Trimming removed 4 bases from V and 4 bases from J, with 13 bases in between. Germline V gene data show CDR1 as LNHDA and CDR2 as SQIVND (reference sequence). The CDR3 region has the DNA TGTGCCAGTAGTAGGGCAGGGGAAGGCTATGGCTACACCTTC. Translated, it gives CASSRAGEGYGYTF.

Note on this clone: This same CDR3 is encoded by further DNA sequences in the sample. V usage is TRBV4-1 and J usage is TRBJ2-7, with 7 bases that match TRBD1. Germline CDR1 reads MGHRA; CDR2 reads YSYEKL. Trimming at V came to 9 bases and at J to 3 bases, leaving 17 bases not matched to a gene. This CDR3 contains 16 residues. The CDR3 loop is CASSTFPGGRIYEQYF. For the CDR3, the DNA is TGCGCCAGTAGCACCTTCCCAGGGGGAAGAATCTACGAGCAGTACTTC.

The chain employs TRBV6-5 and TRBJ2-3, with D possibly TRBD1 on 5 matching bases. The V end lost 5 bases, the J end lost 6 bases, and 6 bases lay between the germline ends. From germline, CDR1 is MNHEY and CDR2 SVGAGI. The CDR3 length is 11 residues. CDR3 DNA sequence: TGTGCCAGCAGTCCAGGGGATACGCAGTATTTT. Its protein product is CASSPGDTQYF.

The rearrangement uses TRBV2 and TRBJ1-1; weak D call: TRBD1 (5 bases). V was clipped by 2 bases and J by 3 bases, with 16 bases between them. CDR1 SNHLY and CDR2 FYNNEI come from the germline V gene. This CDR3 region has 16 residues. This chain's CDR3 is CASSESGVGSDTEAFF. The CDR3 DNA reads TGTGCCAGCAGTGAATCGGGGGTGGGATCGGACACTGAAGCTTTCTTT.

The rearrangement joins TRBV4-1 to TRBJ2-1; D perhaps matches TRBD1 (6 bases). Germline loops: CDR1 MGHRA, CDR2 YSYEKL. Trimming removed 1 base from V and 8 bases from J, with 12 bases in between. This CDR3 contains 14 residues. The DNA for the CDR3 is TGCGCCAGCAGCCAAGGCAGGGGCGTAGATGAGCAGTTCTTC. Translating it yields CASSQGRGVDEQFF.

The rearrangement links TRBV5-4 to TRBJ2-1, with D perhaps matching TRBD1 (6 bases). Germline V gene sequence: CDR1 SGHNT, CDR2 YYREEE (reference sequence). The V end lost 2 bases, the J end lost 14 bases, and 23 bases lay between the germline ends. CDR3 length equals 15 residues. In DNA form, the CDR3 reads TGTGCCAGCAGCTTTACCGGGACATGGAAATCACTGAAGTTCTTC. It yields the protein CASSFTGTWKSLKFF.

In regard to this clone: A junction boundary mismatches the germline segment, possibly from a read error. This chain links TRBV6-5 with TRBJ2-1, with a tentative D call TRBD2 (6 bases). Germline loops: CDR1 MNHEY, CDR2 SVGAGI. The CDR3 consists of 15 residues. CDR3 sequence: CASSLQGGTYNEQFF. For the CDR3, the DNA is TGTGCCAGCAGCCTCCAAGGCGGGACCTATAATGAGCAGTTCTTC.

This chain joins TRBV4-1 and TRBJ2-7; D is possibly TRBD2 (5 bases). V was shortened by 3 bases and J by 3 bases, with 12 bases between the two germline ends. The CDR3 totals 14 residues. Germline V lookup: CDR1 MGHRA, CDR2 YSYEKL. The CDR3 reads CASSHLSGIYEQYF. The CDR3 DNA reads as TGCGCCAGCAGCCACCTCAGCGGTATCTACGAGCAGTACTTC.

The rearrangement joins TRBV2 to TRBJ2-1; 9 bases match TRBD2. Germline loops: CDR1 SNHLY, CDR2 FYNNEI. The CDR3 loop spans 15 amino acids. The junction had 3 bases not matched to a gene; V was cut back by 2 bases and J by 4 bases. The CDR3 reads CASSELAGSYNEQFF. CDR3 nucleotides: TGTGCCAGCAGTGAACTAGCGGGGTCATACAATGAGCAGTTCTTC.

This clone has only a few counts. The chain has TRBV4-1 and TRBJ1-1, with 9 bases matching TRBD1. The CDR3 runs 14 residues. V was pared by 5 bases and J by 4 bases, with 5 bases of the junction left unmatched. The germline gives CDR1 MGHRA, CDR2 YSYEKL. CDR3 nucleotides: TGCGCCAGCAGCAAGACAGGGGGAACCACTGAAGCTTTCTTT. This encodes CASSKTGGTTEAFF.

J is TRBJ2-7 and V is TRBV5-1; the match to TRBD2 covers 15 bases. The CDR3 totals 15 residues. V trimming: 3 bases; J trimming: 5 bases; junction bases outside the gene matches: 3. CDR1 SGHRS and CDR2 YFSETQ come from the germline V gene. The CDR3 loop reads CASSWTSGRGDEQYF. CDR3 nucleotides: TGCGCCAGCAGCTGGACTAGCGGGAGGGGTGACGAGCAGTACTTC.

The chain is built from TRBV5-1 and TRBJ2-7; TRBD2 might be the D (5 bases). V lost 4 bases, J lost 1 base, and 9 bases lay in between. There are 13 residues in the CDR3. Germline CDR1 and CDR2: SGHRS and YFSETQ. As DNA, the CDR3 is TGCGCCAGCAGCGACGGGATTTCCTACGAGCAGTACTTC. Protein product: CASSDGISYEQYF.

The table lists this clone with a count of one. The gene calls are TRBV5-1 and TRBJ2-7; 8 bases are a match to TRBD2. There are 15 residues in the CDR3. V lost 0 bases, J lost 1 base, and 3 bases stayed unmatched. Germline V CDR1 and CDR2: SGHRS, YFSETQ. The chain's CDR3 is CASSLEASGSYEQYF. The CDR3, as DNA: TGCGCCAGCAGCTTGGAGGCTAGCGGGTCCTACGAGCAGTACTTC.

The chain is built from TRBV30 and TRBJ2-7; weak D call: TRBD1 (5 bases). Germline CDR1 is GTSNPN and CDR2 is SVGIG (reference sequence). With 8 bases removed from V and 3 bases from J, the gap between germline ends came to 17 bases. CDR3 size: 13 residues. The DNA for the CDR3 is TGTGCCGCCGACATCAGGGTCAACTACGAGCAGTACTTC. This sequence encodes CAADIRVNYEQYF.

This chain connects TRBV7-7 to TRBJ2-5, with 7 bases lining up with TRBD1. The ends lost 3 bases at V and 3 bases at J; junction bases unmatched: 7. This CDR3 is built from 15 residues. The V gene's germline CDR1 is SSHAT and CDR2 FNYEAQ (reference sequence). This CDR3 reads CASSFGATGKETQYF. The CDR3 nucleotides are TGTGCCAGCAGCTTCGGGGCGACAGGGAAAGAGACCCAGTACTTC.

V gene TRBV6-1 combines with J gene TRBJ1-5; TRBD1 might be the D (5 bases). V was cut by 10 bases and J by 0 bases, with 13 bases left in between. Germline CDR1 and CDR2: MNHNS and SASEGT. The CDR3 contains 14 residues. The CDR3 DNA reads TGTGCCATTCAAAAAGGGGTTAGCAATCAGCCCCAGCATTTT. Translation: CAIQKGVSNQPQHF.

A single count supports this clone. The chain employs TRBV4-1 and TRBJ2-5, with D possibly being TRBD2 (6 bases). Per germline, CDR1 MGHRA and CDR2 YSYEKL. V dropped 1 base and J dropped 4 bases, with 10 bases sitting between them. The CDR3 consists of 14 residues. The CDR3 DNA sequence: TGCGCCAGCAGCCAAGTTCCGGGACTAGAGACCCAGTACTTC. It specifies CASSQVPGLETQYF.

The V call is TRBV21-1, the J call TRBJ2-4; the table's D call, TRBD1, was not checked against the DNA. TRBV21-1 has pseudogene status. CDR3 length equals 14 residues. Written as DNA, the CDR3 is TGTGCCAGCAGCAAAGCCCTTTATCCCCAGATTCAGTACTTC. Its protein product is CASSKALYPQIQYF.

The J gene is TRBJ1-6, the V gene TRBV30, with TRBD1 identical over 7 bases. This CDR3 has 15 residues. Trimming removed 0 bases from V and 10 bases from J; junction bases left unmatched: 9. In germline, CDR1 is GTSNPN, CDR2 SVGIG (reference sequence). The CDR3: CAWSVHVTGLSPLHF. The CDR3 bases are TGTGCCTGGAGTGTACATGTGACAGGGTTATCACCCCTCCACTTT.